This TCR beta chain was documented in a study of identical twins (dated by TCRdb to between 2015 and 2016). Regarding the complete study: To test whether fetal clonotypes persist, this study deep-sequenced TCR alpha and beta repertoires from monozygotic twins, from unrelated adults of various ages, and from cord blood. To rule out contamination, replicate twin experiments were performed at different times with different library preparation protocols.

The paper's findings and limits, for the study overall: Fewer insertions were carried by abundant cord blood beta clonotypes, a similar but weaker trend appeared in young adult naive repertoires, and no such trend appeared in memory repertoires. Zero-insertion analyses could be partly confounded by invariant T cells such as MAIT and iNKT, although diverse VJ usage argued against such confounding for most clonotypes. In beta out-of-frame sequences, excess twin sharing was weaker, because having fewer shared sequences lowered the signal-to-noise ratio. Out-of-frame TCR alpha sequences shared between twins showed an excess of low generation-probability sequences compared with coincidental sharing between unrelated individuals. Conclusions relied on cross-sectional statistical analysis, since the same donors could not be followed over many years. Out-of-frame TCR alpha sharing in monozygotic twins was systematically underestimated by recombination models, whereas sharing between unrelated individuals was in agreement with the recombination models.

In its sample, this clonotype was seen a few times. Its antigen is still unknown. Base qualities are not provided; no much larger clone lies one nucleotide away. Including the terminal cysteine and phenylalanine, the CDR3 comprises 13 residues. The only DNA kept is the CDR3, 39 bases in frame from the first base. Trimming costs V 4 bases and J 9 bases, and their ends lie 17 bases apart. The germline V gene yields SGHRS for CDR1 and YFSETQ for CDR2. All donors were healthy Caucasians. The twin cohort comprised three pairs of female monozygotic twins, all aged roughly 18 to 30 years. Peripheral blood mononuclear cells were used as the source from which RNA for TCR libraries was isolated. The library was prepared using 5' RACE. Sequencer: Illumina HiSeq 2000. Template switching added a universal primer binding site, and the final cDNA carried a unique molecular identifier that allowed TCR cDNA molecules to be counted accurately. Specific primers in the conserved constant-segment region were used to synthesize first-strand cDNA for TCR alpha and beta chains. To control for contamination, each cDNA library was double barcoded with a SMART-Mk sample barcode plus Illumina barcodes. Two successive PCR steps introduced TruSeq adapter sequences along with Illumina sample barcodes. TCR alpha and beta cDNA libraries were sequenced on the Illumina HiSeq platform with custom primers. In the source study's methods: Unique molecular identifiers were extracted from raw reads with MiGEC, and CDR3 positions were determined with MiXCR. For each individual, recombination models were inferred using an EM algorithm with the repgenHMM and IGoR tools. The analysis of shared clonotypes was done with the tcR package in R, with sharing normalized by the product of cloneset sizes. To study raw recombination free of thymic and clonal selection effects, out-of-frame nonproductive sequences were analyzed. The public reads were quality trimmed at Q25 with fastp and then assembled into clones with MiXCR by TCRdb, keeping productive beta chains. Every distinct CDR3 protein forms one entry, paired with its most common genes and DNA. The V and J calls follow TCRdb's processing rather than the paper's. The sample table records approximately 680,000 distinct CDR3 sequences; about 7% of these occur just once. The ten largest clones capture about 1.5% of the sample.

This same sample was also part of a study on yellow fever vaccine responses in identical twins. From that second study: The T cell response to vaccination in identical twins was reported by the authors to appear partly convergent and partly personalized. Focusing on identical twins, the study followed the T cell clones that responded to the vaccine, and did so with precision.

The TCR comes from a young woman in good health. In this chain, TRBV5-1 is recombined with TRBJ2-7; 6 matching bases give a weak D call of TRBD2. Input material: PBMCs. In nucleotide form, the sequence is TGCGCCAGCAGCCAGGACTACCCCTCTGGGCAGTACTTC. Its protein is CASSQDYPSGQYF.